One sample yielded the 9 T cell receptor beta chains listed below, sequenced in a study of metastatic and nonmetastatic thyroid tumors. TCRdb re-analyzed the PCR reads through MiXCR. The repertoire holds around 22,000 clones, with around 18% as singletons. Not a single patient had been given any form of treatment at any point before undergoing thyroid surgery. What was sequenced was adjacent normal tissue. Receptors originate from a male donor with papillary thyroid cancer or a benign thyroid nodule (not recorded which). Some clones in this sample may be carry-over from other donors' samples.

The sample holds many counts of this clone. In the same sample, other DNA sequences code for this CDR3. The chain links TRBV20-1 to TRBJ1-1; tentatively, D is TRBD1 (5 bases). The V end was cut by 5 bases, the J end by 1 base, with 14 bases between. Germline V gene lookup returns CDR1 DFQATT and CDR2 SNEGSKA (reference sequence). CDR3 length equals 14 residues. CDR3 residues: CSARGGAANTEAFF. The CDR3 nucleotides are TGCAGTGCTCGAGGCGGGGCAGCGAACACTGAAGCTTTCTTT.

This clone was detected many times. This chain links TRBV20-1 with TRBJ2-3; 12 bases fit TRBD2. This CDR3 comprises 14 residues. Trimming cost V 2 bases and J 3 bases; bases outside gene matches: 0. Germline lookup yields CDR1 DFQATT and CDR2 SNEGSKA (reference sequence). CDR3 sequence (DNA): TGCAGTGCTAGAACTAGCGGGGGGACAGATACGCAGTATTTT. Translation gives CSARTSGGTDTQYF.

Comments on this clone: The sample has other DNA sequences that encode this CDR3 too. The chain carries TRBV20-1 and TRBJ2-7, with 7 bases lining up with TRBD2. Trimming cost V 6 bases and J 3 bases; bases outside gene matches: 11. Germline V lookup: CDR1 DFQATT, CDR2 SNEGSKA (reference sequence). The CDR3 sequence is 14 residues long. The CDR3: CSALGGGADYEQYF. CDR3 sequence (DNA): TGCAGTGCACTGGGGGGGGGTGCAGACTACGAGCAGTACTTC.

Of note for this clone: An end of the junction does not agree with germline; a read error may underlie this. The same CDR3 can be traced to other DNA sequences in this sample. This chain uses TRBV6-1 with TRBJ2-3; no definite D call. The CDR3 runs 12 residues. From germline, CDR1 is MNHNS and CDR2 SASEGT. The CDR3 DNA sequence: TGTGCTAGCAGCCTAAATGGTGATACGCAGTATTTT. This codes for CASSLNGDTQYF.

This clone was seen many times. At one end, the junction sequence differs from germline, possibly due to a read error. The V call is TRBV28, the J call TRBJ2-7; a possible D gene is TRBD2 (5 bases). The CDR3 sequence is 12 residues long. Per germline, CDR1 MDHEN and CDR2 SYDVKM. Written as DNA, the CDR3 is TGTGCCAGCAGGATAGGGAAGTGGGAGCAATACTTC. This sequence encodes CASRIGKWEQYF.

There are many counts of this clone. Additional DNA sequences in this sample encode the identical CDR3. The V gene is TRBV6-9, the J gene TRBJ2-6; 8 bases are shared with TRBD1. Germline V lookup: CDR1 MNHGY, CDR2 SVAAGI. This CDR3 comprises 22 residues. V shed 1 base, J shed 2 bases, and the junction held 19 bases outside the gene matches. The CDR3 region is CASSYWSSDLDRAPPGANVLTF. DNA of the CDR3: TGTGCCAGCAGTTATTGGAGCAGCGATTTGGACAGGGCCCCCCCTGGGGCCAACGTCCTGACTTTC.

This chain connects TRBV11-3 to TRBJ2-7; 15 nucleotides match TRBD2. Trimming cost V 5 bases and J 4 bases; bases outside gene matches: 6. Germline V gene lookup returns CDR1 SGHNT and CDR2 YENEEA. This CDR3 region has 16 residues. The CDR3 DNA follows: TGTGCCAGCAGCCGCGGACTAGCGGGAGGGATGTACGAGCAGTACTTC. This encodes CASSRGLAGGMYEQYF.

The sample holds a few counts of this clone. The chain recombines TRBV6-4 with TRBJ2-1, with TRBD2 matching over 7 bases. Germline V CDR1 and CDR2: MRHNA, SNTAGT. The CDR3 contains 14 residues. The CDR3 nucleotides are TGTGCAAGCTCACCTGGGGAGGGCTACAATGAGCAGTTCTTC. Translated: CASSPGEGYNEQFF.

This clone has only a few counts. One end of the junction fails to match germline, which may point to a read error. V gene TRBV10-3 combines with J gene TRBJ2-5; the D is unclear. Germline-derived CDR1 and CDR2 are ENHRY and SYGVKD. The CDR3 loop spans 15 amino acids. This CDR3 is CAVSESPRPKETQYF. The CDR3 bases are TGTGCCGTCAGTGAGTCCCCCCGACCGAAAGAGACCCAGTACTTC.